Listed here are 3 T cell receptor beta chains from one sample, sequenced in a study of beta chain features in type 1 diabetes. The study reverse transcribed the entire isolated RNA, so it sequenced expressed TCRB transcripts. TCRdb's copy holds only in-frame clones and misses some; the assay was immunoSEQ multiplex PCR. The sample holds about 9,400 clones, around 78% seen once. Sequencing was done on a sample of Tregs from blood. These receptors originate from a young woman in good health.

The chain uses TRBV5-5 and TRBJ2-7; 8 nucleotides agree with TRBD1. With V trimmed by 2 bases and J by 5 bases, 9 bases remained unmatched. This CDR3 spans 15 amino acids. Germline CDR1 reads SGHKS; CDR2 reads YYEKEE (reference sequence). In nucleotides, the CDR3 is TGTGCCAGCAGCTTCTCCGGGACAGGCCCCCACGAGCAGTACTTC. Its protein product is CASSFSGTGPHEQYF.

Concerning this clone itself: One junction end does not reproduce the germline sequence, and a read error may be involved. The sample has other DNA sequences that encode this CDR3 too. The DNA for the CDR3 is TGTGCTAGTGGCCCGAGGGCCAGAAACACCGGGGAACTGTTTTTT. It encodes CASGPRARNTGELFF. The chain is built from TRBV12-5 and TRBJ2-2; D is possibly TRBD2 (5 bases). From germline, CDR1 is LGHNT and CDR2 FRNRAP. The CDR3 contains 15 residues.

The chain uses TRBV5-1 and TRBJ2-1, with D maybe TRBD2 (7 bases). The CDR3 runs to 15 residues. Trimming removed 5 bases at V and 2 bases at J, with 14 bases between. The germline gives CDR1 SGHRS, CDR2 YFSETQ. The CDR3 region is CASRTLGGPYNEQFF. CDR3 DNA: TGCGCCAGCAGGACCCTCGGGGGGCCCTACAATGAGCAGTTCTTC.